Below, one TCR beta chain is given with its context. Its matching antigen is unknown. Unique molecular identifiers were used in preparing the TCRbeta library. TCRdb reprocessed the PCR reads via MiXCR and lists one record per CDR3 protein. The sample gives approximately 630,000 distinct CDR3 sequences, about an eighth of which show up once; 0.65% to 0.9% is in the top ten. This CDR3 has 14 amino acids. Trimming took off 6 bases at V and 2 bases at J, with 10 bases between the two ends. These data originate in a study of T-cell reconstitution after alpha-beta-depleted transplantation in children. General study findings and limits: At the one-year point after transplant, T-cell counts and TCRbeta diversity were found to come mostly from T cells that had been newly produced. After transplant, high TCRbeta diversity at day 60 in some patients arose from surviving recipient T cells and thymic progenitors. Several hundred expanded graft clones reportedly gave rise to the alpha-beta T cells present about two months after transplant.

Sequenced here: PBMCs, sampled before TCRalphabeta/CD19-depleted stem cell transplant. The chain links TRBV12-3 or TRBV12-4 to TRBJ2-2, with D unclear. The source of this sequence is a girl aged 2 to 10 with congenital amegakaryocytic thrombocytopenia, due to receive a stem cell transplant. The CDR3 region is CASSRGGNTGELFF. CDR3 coding DNA: TGTGCCAGCAGCCGAGGTGGAAACACCGGGGAGCTGTTTTTT.